This is a list of T cell receptor beta chains from one sample in a study of shared clonotypes between healthy human individuals. Libraries were prepared by immunoSEQ multiplex PCR; TCRdb keeps only in-frame clonotypes and omits some of them. The sample holds approximately 1.1 million clones, 78% seen once. The sequenced sample was memory CD4+ T cells from PBMCs. These receptors came from a man younger than 30 in good health. Some clones in this sample may be carry-over from other donors' samples. Both conserved end residues are part of each CDR3. A D gene is named only where the DNA matches it firmly. Where a row states a size, it is once, few, many or the class of an expanded clone; other rows omit it.

>TRBD2|TRBJ2-7|-|TRBV7-2
TGTGCCAGCAGCTTTAGGGCTAGCGGGAAGTTCTACGAGCAGTACTTC
CASSFRASGKFYEQYF
>TRBD1|TRBJ1-3|-|TRBV7-8
TGTGCCAGCAGCCTTTCCTGGACAGGGGGCGGAAACACCATATATTTT
CASSLSWTGGGNTIYF
>-|TRBJ2-5|-|TRBV5-1
TGCGCCAGCAGCTTGTGGGGTAGAGAGACCCAGTACTTC
CASSLWGRETQYF
>-|TRBJ1-5|-|TRBV28
TGTGCCAGCAGGAATACAGGGCCCGGTCAGCCCCAGCATTTT
CASRNTGPGQPQHF
>TRBD1|TRBJ2-5|-|TRBV18
TGTGCCAGCTCACACGGGACAGGGCGGGAGACCCAGTACTTC
CASSHGTGRETQYF
>TRBD2|TRBJ2-7|-|TRBV30
TGTGCCTGGAGTGTATATACTAGCGGCTACGAGCAGTACTTC
CAWSVYTSGYEQYF
>-|TRBJ2-5|many|TRBV11-2
TGTGCCAGCAGCCGGGGCGGGGCGGAGGGGAGGGAGACCCAGTACTTC
CASSRGGAEGRETQYF
>TRBD2|TRBJ2-7|once|TRBV19
TGTGCCAGTAGTAAGCCAGGGGGGCTAGCGGGAGCCTACGAGCAGTACTTC
CASSKPGGLAGAYEQYF
>-|TRBJ1-2|-|TRBV9
TGTGCCAGCAGCCAGGGTTCTAACTATGGCTACACCTTC
CASSQGSNYGYTF
>-|TRBJ2-2|-|TRBV28
TGTGCCAGCAGTCTACGGACAGGAGGGGCTGGGGAGCTGTTTTTT
CASSLRTGGAGELFF
>TRBD2|TRBJ2-7|-|TRBV27
TGTGCCAGCGGTCGGACTCCGGGACTAGCGGTCGAGCAGTACTTC
CASGRTPGLAVEQYF
>-|TRBJ2-7|-|TRBV2
TGTGCCAGCAGTCTCCGACAGACCTACGAGCAGTACTTC
CASSLRQTYEQYF
>-|TRBJ1-1|-|TRBV5-1
TGCGCCAGCAGCCGGGGAATAAACACTGAAGCTTTCTTT
CASSRGINTEAFF
>TRBD1|TRBJ2-5|few|TRBV5-1
TGCGCCAGCAGCGTGGACAGGGCTGAAGAGACCCAGTACTTC
CASSVDRAEETQYF
>-|TRBJ1-2|-|TRBV7-3
TGTGCCAGCAGCTTAAGGGTGCGCACCTTC
CASSLRVRTF
>-|TRBJ2-3|-|TRBV15
TGTGCCACCAGCAGAGACCCAACGGATACGCAGTATTTT
CATSRDPTDTQYF
>-|TRBJ1-4|-|TRBV10-3
TGTGCCATCAGTGAGTCGTATCGAACAGGGCGGAAACTGTTTTTT
CAISESYRTGRKLFF
>-|TRBJ2-7|-|TRBV27
TGTGCCAGCGGTAGACAGACAGCCTACGAGCAGTACTTC
CASGRQTAYEQYF
>TRBD1|TRBJ2-5|few|TRBV2
TGTGCCAGCAGTGAACGGGGACAGGGGGCAGAGACCCAGTACTTC
CASSERGQGAETQYF
>-|TRBJ2-4|-|TRBV5-6
TGTGCCAGCAGCTTGTTCCCGGGAGTTAACATTCAGTACTTC
CASSLFPGVNIQYF
>-|TRBJ2-5|-|TRBV28
TGTGCCAGCAGTCCAATGCTAGGGCTCCAAGAGACCCAGTACTTC
CASSPMLGLQETQYF
>-|TRBJ2-5|-|TRBV2
TGTGCCAGCACCCGGCGTAATAGCGGCAAGGGGCACCAAGAGACCCAGTACTTC
CASTRRNSGKGHQETQYF
>-|TRBJ2-3|-|TRBV27
TGTGCCAGCAGTTTTAATATTGTAGAAGATACGCAGTATTTT
CASSFNIVEDTQYF
>-|TRBJ1-3|-|TRBV5-4
TGTGCCAGCAGCTTGGGAGAGGGCCGTGGAAACACCATATATTTT
CASSLGEGRGNTIYF